The entry below gives a single T cell receptor (beta chain) sequence along with its context. Generated by immunoSEQ multiplex PCR, the TCRdb table keeps only in-frame clones and is missing some. The sample holds 150,000 to 200,000 clones; about 88% are singletons and the top ten take around 20%. These data come from a study of blood T cell repertoires in COVID-19. Study at large: The United States, Italy and Spain supplied acute and convalescent COVID-19 samples. Sources were T cells, B-cell-depleted T cells, or PBMCs; the material itself was cDNA or gDNA.

V lost 5 bases and J lost 7; bases outside the gene matches: 11. Germline assignment: CDR1 SGHKS and CDR2 YYEKEE (reference sequence). This CDR3 is built from 14 residues. The material sequenced was peripheral blood. The receptor was isolated from a woman older than 75 with acute or convalescent COVID-19. The chain links TRBV5-5 to TRBJ1-2; TRBD1 matches at 7 bases. The CDR3 loop is CASRIGQAAGGYTF. The CDR3, as DNA: TGTGCCAGCAGGATCGGACAGGCCGCCGGTGGCTACACCTTC.